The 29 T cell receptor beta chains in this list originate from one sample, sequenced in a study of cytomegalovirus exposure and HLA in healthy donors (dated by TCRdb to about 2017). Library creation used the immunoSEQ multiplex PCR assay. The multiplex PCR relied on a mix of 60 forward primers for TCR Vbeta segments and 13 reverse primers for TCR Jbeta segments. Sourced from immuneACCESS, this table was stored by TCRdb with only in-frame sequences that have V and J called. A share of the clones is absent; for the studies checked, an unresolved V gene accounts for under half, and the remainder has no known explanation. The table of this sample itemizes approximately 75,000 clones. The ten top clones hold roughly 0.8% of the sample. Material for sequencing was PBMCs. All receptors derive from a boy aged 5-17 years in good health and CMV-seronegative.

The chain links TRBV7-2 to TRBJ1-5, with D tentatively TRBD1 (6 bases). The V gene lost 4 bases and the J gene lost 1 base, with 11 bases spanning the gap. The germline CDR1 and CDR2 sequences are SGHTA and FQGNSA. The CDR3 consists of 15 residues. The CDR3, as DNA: TGTGCCAGCAGCTCCACAGGGAGAAGCAATCAGCCCCAGCATTTT. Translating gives CASSSTGRSNQPQHF.

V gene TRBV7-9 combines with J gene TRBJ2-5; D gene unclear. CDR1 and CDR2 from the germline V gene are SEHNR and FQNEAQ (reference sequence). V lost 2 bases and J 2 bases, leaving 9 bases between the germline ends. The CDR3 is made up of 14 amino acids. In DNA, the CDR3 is TGTGCCAGCAGCTTAACGAGAATACAAGAGACCCAGTACTTC. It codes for CASSLTRIQETQYF.

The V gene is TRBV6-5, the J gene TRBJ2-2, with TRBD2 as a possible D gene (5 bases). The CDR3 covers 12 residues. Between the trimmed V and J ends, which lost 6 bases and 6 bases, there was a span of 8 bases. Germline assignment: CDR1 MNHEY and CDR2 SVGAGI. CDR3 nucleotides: TGTGCCAGCAGACGGGAATCCGGGGAGCTGTTTTTT. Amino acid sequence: CASRRESGELFF.

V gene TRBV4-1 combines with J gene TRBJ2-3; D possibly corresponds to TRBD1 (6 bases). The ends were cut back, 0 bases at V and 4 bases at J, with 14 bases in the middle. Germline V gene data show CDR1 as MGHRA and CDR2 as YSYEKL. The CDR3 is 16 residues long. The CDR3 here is CASSQDPNRAPDTQYF. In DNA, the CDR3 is TGCGCCAGCAGCCAAGATCCTAACAGGGCGCCAGATACGCAGTATTTT.

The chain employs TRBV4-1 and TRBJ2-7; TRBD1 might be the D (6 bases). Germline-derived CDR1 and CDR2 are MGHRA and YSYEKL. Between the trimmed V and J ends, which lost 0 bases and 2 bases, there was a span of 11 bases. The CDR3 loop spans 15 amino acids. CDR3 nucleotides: TGCGCCAGCAGCCAAGAGGGGACAAGAGCCTACGAGCAGTACTTC. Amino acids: CASSQEGTRAYEQYF.

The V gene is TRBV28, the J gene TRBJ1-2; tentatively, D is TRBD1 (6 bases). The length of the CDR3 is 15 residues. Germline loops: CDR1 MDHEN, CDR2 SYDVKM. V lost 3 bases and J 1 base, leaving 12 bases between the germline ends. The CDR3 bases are TGTGCCAGCAGTTTTCCGGGACAAGATAACTATGGCTACACCTTC. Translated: CASSFPGQDNYGYTF.

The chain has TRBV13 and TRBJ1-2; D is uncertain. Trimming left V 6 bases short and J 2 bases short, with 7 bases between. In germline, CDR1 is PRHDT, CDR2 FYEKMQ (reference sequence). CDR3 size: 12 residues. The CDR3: CASSLENYGYTF. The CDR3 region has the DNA TGTGCCAGCAGTCTCGAGAACTATGGCTACACCTTC.

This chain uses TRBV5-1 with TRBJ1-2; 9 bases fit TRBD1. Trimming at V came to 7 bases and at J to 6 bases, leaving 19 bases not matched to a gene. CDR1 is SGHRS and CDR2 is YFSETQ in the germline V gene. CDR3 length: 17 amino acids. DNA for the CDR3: TGCGCCAGCGGGCTCGGGCTAAGGGGACAGGGATTCGATGGCTACACCTTC. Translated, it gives CASGLGLRGQGFDGYTF.

The CDR3 DNA reads as TGTGCCAGCAGCCAAGACGGAGAGATCTACGAGCAGTACTTC. Its translation is CASSQDGEIYEQYF. This chain links TRBV4-2 with TRBJ2-7, with D unresolved. CDR1 and CDR2 (germline): LGHNA, YNFKEQ. Trimming removed 0 bases from V and 3 bases from J, with 9 bases in between. The CDR3 loop spans 14 amino acids.

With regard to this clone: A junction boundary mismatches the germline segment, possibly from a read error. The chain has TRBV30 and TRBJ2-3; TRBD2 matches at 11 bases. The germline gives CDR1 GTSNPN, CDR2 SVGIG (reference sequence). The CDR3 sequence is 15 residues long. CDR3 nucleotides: TGTGCCGGGAGTAAGACTAGCGGGGTCACAGATACGCAGTATTTT. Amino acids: CAGSKTSGVTDTQYF.

The CDR3 nucleotides are TGTGCCAGCAGTTATTCCTTAACAGGGGAACTTGAGCAGTTCTTC. Amino acids: CASSYSLTGELEQFF. The chain recombines TRBV6-5 with TRBJ2-1, with 7 nucleotides matching TRBD1. There are 15 residues in the CDR3. Losses at the gene ends were 3 bases for V and 9 bases for J; bases not matched to a gene: 11. Germline assignment: CDR1 MNHEY and CDR2 SVGAGI.

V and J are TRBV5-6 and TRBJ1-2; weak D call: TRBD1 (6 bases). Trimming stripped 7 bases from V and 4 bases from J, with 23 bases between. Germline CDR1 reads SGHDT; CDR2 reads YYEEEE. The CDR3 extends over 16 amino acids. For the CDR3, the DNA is TGTGCCAGCTGCCGGGACATCACAAGTAACGGCTATGGCTACACCTTC. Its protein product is CASCRDITSNGYGYTF. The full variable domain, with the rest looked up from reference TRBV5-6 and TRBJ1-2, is DAGVTQSPTHLIKTRGQQVTLRCSPKSGHDTVSWYQQALGQGPQFIFQYYEEEERQRGNFPDRFSGHQFPNYSSELNVNALLLGDSALYLCASCRDITSNGYGYTFGSGTRLTVV.

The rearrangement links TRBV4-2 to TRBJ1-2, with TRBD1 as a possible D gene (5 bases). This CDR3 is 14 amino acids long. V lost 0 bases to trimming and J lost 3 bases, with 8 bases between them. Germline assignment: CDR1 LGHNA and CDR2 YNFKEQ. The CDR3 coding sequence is TGTGCCAGCAGCCAAGAAAGCAGGGACTATGGCTACACCTTC. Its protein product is CASSQESRDYGYTF.

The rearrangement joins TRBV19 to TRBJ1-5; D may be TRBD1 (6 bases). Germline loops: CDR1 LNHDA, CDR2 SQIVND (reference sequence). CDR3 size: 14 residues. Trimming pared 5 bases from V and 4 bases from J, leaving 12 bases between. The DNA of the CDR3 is TGTGCCAGTAGTCCCGGACAGACAAATCAGCCCCAGCATTTT. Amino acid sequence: CASSPGQTNQPQHF.

As DNA, the CDR3 is TGTGCCAGCACGCAGGCGGGGGGGTTAAGTTACGAGCAGTACTTC. This codes for CASTQAGGLSYEQYF. The chain recombines TRBV6-1 with TRBJ2-7; TRBD2 matches 9 bases. Trimming cost V 7 bases and J 4 bases; bases outside gene matches: 11. The CDR3 extends over 15 amino acids. Germline CDR1 and CDR2: MNHNS and SASEGT.

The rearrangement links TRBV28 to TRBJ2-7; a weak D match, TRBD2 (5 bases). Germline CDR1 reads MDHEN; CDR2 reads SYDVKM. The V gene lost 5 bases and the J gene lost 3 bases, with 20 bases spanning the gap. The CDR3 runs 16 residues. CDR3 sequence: CASSPGFFGRSYEQYF. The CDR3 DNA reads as TGTGCCAGCAGTCCGGGATTTTTCGGTAGAAGCTACGAGCAGTACTTC.

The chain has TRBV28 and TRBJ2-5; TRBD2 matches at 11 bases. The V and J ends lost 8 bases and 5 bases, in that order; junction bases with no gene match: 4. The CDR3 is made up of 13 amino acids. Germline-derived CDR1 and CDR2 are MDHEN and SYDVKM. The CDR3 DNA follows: TGTGCCAGCTTTAGCGGGAGGGGGGAGACCCAGTACTTC. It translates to CASFSGRGETQYF.

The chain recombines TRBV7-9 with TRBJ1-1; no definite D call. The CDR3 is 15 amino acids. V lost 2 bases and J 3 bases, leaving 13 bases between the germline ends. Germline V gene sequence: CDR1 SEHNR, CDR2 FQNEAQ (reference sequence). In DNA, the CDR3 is TGTGCCAGCAGCTTAATGTCGTCCGGGGACACTGAAGCTTTCTTT. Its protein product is CASSLMSSGDTEAFF.

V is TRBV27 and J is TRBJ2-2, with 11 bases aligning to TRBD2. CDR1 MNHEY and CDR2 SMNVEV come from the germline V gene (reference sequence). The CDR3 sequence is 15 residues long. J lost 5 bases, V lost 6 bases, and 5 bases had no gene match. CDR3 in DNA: TGTGCCAGCAGCTTAGCGGGAGGGCCGACCGGGGAGCTGTTTTTT. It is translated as CASSLAGGPTGELFF.

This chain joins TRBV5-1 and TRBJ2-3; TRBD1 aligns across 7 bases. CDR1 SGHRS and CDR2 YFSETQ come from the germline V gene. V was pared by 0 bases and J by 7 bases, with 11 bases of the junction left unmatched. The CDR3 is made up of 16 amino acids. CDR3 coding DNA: TGCGCCAGCAGCTTGGCCCGTGCAGGGGGTACGAATACGCAGTATTTT. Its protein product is CASSLARAGGTNTQYF.

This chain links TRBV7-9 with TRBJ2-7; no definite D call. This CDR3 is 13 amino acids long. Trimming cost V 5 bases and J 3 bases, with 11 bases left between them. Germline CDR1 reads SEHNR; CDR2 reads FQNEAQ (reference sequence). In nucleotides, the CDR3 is TGTGCCAGCAGCCAACCGCGGCGCTACGAGCAGTACTTC. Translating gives CASSQPRRYEQYF.

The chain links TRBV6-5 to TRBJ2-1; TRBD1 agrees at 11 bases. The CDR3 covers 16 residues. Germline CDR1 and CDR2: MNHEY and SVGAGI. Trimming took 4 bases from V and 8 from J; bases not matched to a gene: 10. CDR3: CASSSQPGQGVHEQFF. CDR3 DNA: TGTGCCAGCAGTTCCCAACCGGGACAGGGGGTTCATGAGCAGTTCTTC.

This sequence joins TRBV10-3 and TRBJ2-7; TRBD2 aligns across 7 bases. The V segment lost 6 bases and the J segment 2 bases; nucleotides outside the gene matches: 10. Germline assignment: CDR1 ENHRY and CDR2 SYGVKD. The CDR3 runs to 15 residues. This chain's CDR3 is CAIRIDGGSAYEQYF. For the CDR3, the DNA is TGTGCCATCAGGATCGACGGCGGGAGCGCCTACGAGCAGTACTTC.

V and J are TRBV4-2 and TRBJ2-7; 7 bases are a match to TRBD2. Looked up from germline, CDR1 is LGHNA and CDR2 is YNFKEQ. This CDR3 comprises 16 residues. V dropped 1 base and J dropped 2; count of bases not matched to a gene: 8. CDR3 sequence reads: CASSQAPSGDTYEQYF. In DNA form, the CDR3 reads TGTGCCAGCAGCCAAGCCCCTAGCGGCGATACCTACGAGCAGTACTTC.

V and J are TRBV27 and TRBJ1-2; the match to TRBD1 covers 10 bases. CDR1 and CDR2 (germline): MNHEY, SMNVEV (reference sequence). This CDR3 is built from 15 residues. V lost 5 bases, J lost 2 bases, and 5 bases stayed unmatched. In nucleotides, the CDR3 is TGTGCCAGCAGTGGACGGACAGGGGGGAACTATGGCTACACCTTC. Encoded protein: CASSGRTGGNYGYTF.

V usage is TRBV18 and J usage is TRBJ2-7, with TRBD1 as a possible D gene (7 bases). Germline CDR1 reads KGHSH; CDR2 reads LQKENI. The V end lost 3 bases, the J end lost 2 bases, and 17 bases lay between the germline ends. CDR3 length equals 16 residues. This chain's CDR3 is CASSPRDSGIAYEQYF. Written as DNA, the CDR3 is TGTGCCAGCTCACCGCGGGACAGTGGCATCGCCTACGAGCAGTACTTC.

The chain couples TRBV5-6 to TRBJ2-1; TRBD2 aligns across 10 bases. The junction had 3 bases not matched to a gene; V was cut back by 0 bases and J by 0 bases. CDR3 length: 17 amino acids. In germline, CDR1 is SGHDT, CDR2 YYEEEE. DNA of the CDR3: TGTGCCAGCAGCTTGGAATCTAGCGGGAGCTCCTACAATGAGCAGTTCTTC. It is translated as CASSLESSGSSYNEQFF.

The CDR3 DNA reads as TGTGCCAGCAGCTTAGGCCTTGAGTCTCCATATCAGCCCCAGCATTTT. Its protein is CASSLGLESPYQPQHF. The chain carries TRBV13 and TRBJ1-5, with D uncertain. Per germline, CDR1 PRHDT and CDR2 FYEKMQ (reference sequence). There are 16 residues in the CDR3. V was trimmed by 0 bases and J by 5 bases, leaving 14 bases between them. Supplemented by reference TRBV13 and TRBJ1-5, the full variable domain reads AAGVIQSPRHLIKEKRETATLKCYPIPRHDTVYWYQQGPGQDPQFLISFYEKMQSDKGSIPDRFSAQQFSDYHSELNMSSLELGDSALYFCASSLGLESPYQPQHFGDGTRLSIL.

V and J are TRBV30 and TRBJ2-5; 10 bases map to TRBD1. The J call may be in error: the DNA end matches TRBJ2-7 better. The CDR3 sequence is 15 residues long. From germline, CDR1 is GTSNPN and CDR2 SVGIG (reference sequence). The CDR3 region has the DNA TGTGCCTGGAGTGAGGGGACAGGGGATTTCTACGAGCAGTACTTC. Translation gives CAWSEGTGDFYEQYF.